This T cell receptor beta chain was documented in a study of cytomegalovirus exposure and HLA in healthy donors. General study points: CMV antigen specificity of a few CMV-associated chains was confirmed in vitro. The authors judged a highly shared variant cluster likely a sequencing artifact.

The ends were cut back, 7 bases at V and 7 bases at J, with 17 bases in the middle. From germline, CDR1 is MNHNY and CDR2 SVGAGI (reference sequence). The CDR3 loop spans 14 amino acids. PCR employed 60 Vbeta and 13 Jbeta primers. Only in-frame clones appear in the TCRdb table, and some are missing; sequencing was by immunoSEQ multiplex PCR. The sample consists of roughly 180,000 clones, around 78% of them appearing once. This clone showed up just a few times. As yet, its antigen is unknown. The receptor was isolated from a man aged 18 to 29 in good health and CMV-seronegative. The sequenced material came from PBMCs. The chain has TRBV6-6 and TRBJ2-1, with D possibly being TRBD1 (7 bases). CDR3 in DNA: TGTGCCAGCACTAGCGAGACAGGGTGGAATGAGCAGTTCTTC. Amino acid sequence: CASTSETGWNEQFF.